This TCR beta chain was sequenced in a study of STAT5B mutations in CD4+ large granular lymphocyte leukemia. For the study at large: Among healthy donors, a particular HLA allele went with more CDR3 'QG' motifs.

The table came from immunoSEQ multiplex PCR; TCRdb's copy has only in-frame clones and leaves some out. In the table there are roughly 40,000 clones, about four fifths of which are singletons. Germline CDR1 SGHVS, CDR2 FQNEAQ. The CDR3 totals 16 residues. Germline trimming cut 2 bases from V and 4 bases from J; bases unmatched to any gene: 5. The chain couples TRBV7-8 to TRBJ2-1, with 10 bases that match TRBD1. This receptor was identified in a human donor in good health. What was sequenced was CD4+ T cells from blood buffy coats. The CDR3: CASSLSAGQGYNEQFF. Here the CDR3 DNA reads TGTGCCAGCAGCTTATCCGCGGGACAGGGGTACAATGAGCAGTTCTTC.